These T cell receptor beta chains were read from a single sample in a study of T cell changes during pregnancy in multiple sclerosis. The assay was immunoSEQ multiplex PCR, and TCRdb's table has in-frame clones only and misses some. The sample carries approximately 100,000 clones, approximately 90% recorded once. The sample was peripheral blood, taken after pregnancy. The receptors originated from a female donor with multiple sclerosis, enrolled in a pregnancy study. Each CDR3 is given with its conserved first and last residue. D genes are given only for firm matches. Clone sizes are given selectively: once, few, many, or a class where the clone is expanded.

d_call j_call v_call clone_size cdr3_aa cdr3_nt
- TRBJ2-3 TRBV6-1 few CASTPGSTDTQYF TGTGCCAGCACCCCGGGGAGCACAGATACGCAGTATTTT
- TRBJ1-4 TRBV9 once CASSAPKALDGRNEKLFF TGTGCCAGCAGCGCCCCGAAAGCGTTGGACGGGAGAAATGAAAAACTGTTTTTT
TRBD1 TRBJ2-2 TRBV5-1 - CASSRRTGDTGELFF TGCGCCAGCAGCAGGAGGACAGGGGACACCGGGGAGCTGTTTTTT
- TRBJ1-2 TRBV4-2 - CASSPPGGQGTSYGYTF TGTGCCAGCAGCCCCCCCGGTGGTCAGGGGACCTCCTATGGCTACACCTTC
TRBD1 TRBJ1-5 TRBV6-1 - CASSEGTGGIQPQHF TGTGCCAGCAGTGAAGGGACAGGCGGAATCCAGCCCCAGCATTTT
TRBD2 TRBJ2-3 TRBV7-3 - CASSSSGTSSDTQYF TGTGCCAGCAGCTCATCAGGGACTAGCTCAGATACGCAGTATTTT
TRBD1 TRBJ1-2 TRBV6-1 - CASRGDSFYGYTF TGTGCCAGCAGGGGGGACAGTTTCTATGGCTACACCTTC
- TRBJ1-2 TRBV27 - CASSQEGNYGYTF TGTGCCAGCAGTCAGGAGGGGAACTATGGCTACACCTTC
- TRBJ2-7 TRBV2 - CASSLGGGTYEQYF TGTGCCAGCAGCCTTGGGGGAGGTACCTACGAGCAGTACTTC
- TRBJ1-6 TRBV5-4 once CASRGDYNSPLHF TGTGCCAGCAGAGGAGACTATAATTCACCCCTCCACTTT
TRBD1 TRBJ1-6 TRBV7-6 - CASSLEGQSLGPLHF TGTGCCAGCAGCTTAGAGGGACAGTCGCTGGGACCCCTCCACTTT
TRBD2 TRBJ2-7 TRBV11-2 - CASSSSGGVYEQYF TGTGCCAGCAGCAGTAGCGGGGGCGTCTACGAGCAGTACTTC
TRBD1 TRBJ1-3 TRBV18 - CASSILPGQGKEDTIYF TGTGCCAGCTCTATATTACCGGGACAGGGGAAAGAAGACACCATATATTTT
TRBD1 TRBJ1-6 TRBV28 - CASSSPQGAGSPLHF TGTGCCAGCAGTTCCCCCCAGGGGGCTGGCTCACCCCTCCACTTT